A single sample gave rise to the 16 T cell receptor beta chains below, sequenced in a study of T cells after yellow fever vaccination. TCRdb called the 5' RACE reads again in MiXCR, with one record for every CDR3 protein. Found here are 200,000 to 300,000 distinct CDR3 sequences, 6.7% of them singletons; the top ten hold about 1%. The sequences come from CD4+ T cells sorted from PBMCs, collected on the day of the yellow fever booster vaccination. These receptors all come from a man aged 25 to 45 who received the YFV17D yellow fever vaccine.

This clonotype was seen only a few times. The chain uses TRBV25-1 and TRBJ1-2, with no clear D. The ends were cut back, 7 bases at V and 0 bases at J, with 9 bases in the middle. The germline CDR1 and CDR2 sequences are MGHDK and SYGVNS. This CDR3 has 13 residues. CDR3 loop: CASTGTTNYGYTF. The CDR3 region has the DNA TGTGCCAGCACTGGCACCACTAACTATGGCTACACCTTC.

This clonotype was seen many times. The rearrangement joins TRBV28 to TRBJ2-1; D is ambiguous. The length of the CDR3 is 16 residues. The V and J ends lost 6 bases and 0 bases respectively, with 15 bases between them. Looked up from germline, CDR1 is MDHEN and CDR2 is SYDVKM. The CDR3 nucleotides read TGTGCCAGCAGCCTCTATCAGGCTAACTCCTACAATGAGCAGTTCTTC. Its translation: CASSLYQANSYNEQFF.

In this sample, this clonotype turned up many times. The gene calls are TRBV19 and TRBJ2-7; 11 bases line up with TRBD1. Germline V gene data show CDR1 as LNHDA and CDR2 as SQIVND (reference sequence). This CDR3 comprises 15 residues. J gave up 3 bases and V 3 bases, and 4 bases lay outside the gene matches. As DNA, the CDR3 is TGTGCCAGTAGTATTCCTGGGACAGGGGGCTACGAGCAGTACTTC. It is translated as CASSIPGTGGYEQYF. The full variable domain, rest sourced from reference TRBV19 and TRBJ2-7, is DGGITQSPKYLFRKEGQNVTLSCEQNLNHDAMYWYRQDPGQGLRLIYYSQIVNDFQKGDIAEGYSVSREKKESFPLTVTSAQKNPTAFYLCASSIPGTGGYEQYFGPGTRLTVT.

As concerns this clonotype: It may be a read error: a sequence one base away is much more abundant. V is TRBV9 and J is TRBJ2-7; no reliable D call. Germline CDR1 SGDLS, CDR2 YYNGEE. The CDR3 covers 15 residues. The V and J ends lost 0 bases and 9 bases respectively, with 19 bases between them. CDR3 region: CASSVGPDPVSGQYF. Written as DNA, the CDR3 is TGTGCCAGCAGCGTAGGCCCAGATCCTGTAAGTGGGCAGTACTTC.

This clonotype was seen more than once but under ten times. This chain links TRBV20-1 with TRBJ1-2; D gene uncertain. The V gene's germline CDR1 is DFQATT and CDR2 SNEGSKA (reference sequence). CDR3 length: 12 amino acids. Trimming removed 2 bases at V and 5 bases at J, with 9 bases between. CDR3 in DNA: TGCAGTGCTAGATCACAACCTTATGGCTACACCTTC. Translation: CSARSQPYGYTF.

About this clonotype itself: This sequence may be a read error, since a much larger clone differs from it by one base. The chain uses TRBV7-6 and TRBJ2-1, with 9 bases fitting TRBD2. The germline V gene encodes CDR1 SGHVS and CDR2 FNYEAQ. The CDR3 contains 16 residues. CDR3 coding DNA: TGTGCCGGCAGCTTAGAGTTGACTAGCGGATACAATGAGCAGTTCTTC. It encodes CAGSLELTSGYNEQFF. The complete variable domain, with remaining parts taken from reference TRBV7-6 and TRBJ2-1, reads GAGVSQSPRYKVTKRGQDVALRCDPISGHVSLYWYRQALGQGPEFLTYFNYEAQQDKSGLPNDRFSAERPEGSISTLTIQRTEQRDSAMYRCAGSLELTSGYNEQFFGPGTRLTVL.

V and J are TRBV7-8 and TRBJ2-7; D call uncertain. The germline V gene has CDR1 SGHVS and CDR2 FQNEAQ. The CDR3 is made up of 15 amino acids. Between the trimmed V and J ends, which lost 0 bases and 0 bases, there was a span of 9 bases. CDR3 amino acids: CASSLAGWGSYEQYF. DNA of the CDR3: TGTGCCAGCAGCTTAGCAGGGTGGGGCTCCTACGAGCAGTACTTC.

This chain joins TRBV29-1 and TRBJ2-5; 8 nucleotides align to TRBD1. This CDR3 contains 13 residues. The V gene end was trimmed by 2 bases and the J gene end by 4 bases; junction bases not matched to a gene: 3. Germline V gene sequence: CDR1 SQVTM, CDR2 ANQGSEA. The CDR3 coding sequence is TGCAGCGTTGAACCCGACAGGGGAGAGACCCAGTACTTC. This codes for CSVEPDRGETQYF. The complete variable domain, with remaining parts taken from reference TRBV29-1 and TRBJ2-5, reads SAVISQKPSRDICQRGTSLTIQCQVDSQVTMMFWYRQQPGQSLTLIATANQGSEATYESGFVIDKFPISRPNLTFSTLTVSNMSPEDSSIYLCSVEPDRGETQYFGPGTRLLVL.

This clonotype has a handful of counts. Being one base from a much bigger clone, this may be a read error. The chain recombines TRBV9 with TRBJ2-5; D ambiguous. CDR3 size: 12 residues. V was shortened by 0 bases and J by 4 bases, with 4 bases between the two germline ends. From germline, CDR1 is SGDLS and CDR2 YYNGEE. CDR3 nucleotides: TGTGCCAGCAGCGTAGCGGGAGAGACCCAGTACTTC. This sequence encodes CASSVAGETQYF.

At least ten counts were recorded for this clonotype. The chain couples TRBV6-2 or TRBV6-3 to TRBJ2-7; 11 nucleotides match TRBD1. This CDR3 has 16 residues. Trimming cost V 0 bases and J 4 bases; bases outside gene matches: 5. Germline V gene sequence: CDR1 MNHEY, CDR2 SVGEGT. In DNA, the CDR3 is TGTGCCAGCAGTTACTCGCCCCGGGACAGGGGGTACGAGCAGTACTTC. This encodes CASSYSPRDRGYEQYF.

This clonotype was counted many times. This sequence joins TRBV7-2 and TRBJ1-6, with a possible D match to TRBD1 (6 bases). Trimming took 5 bases from V and 8 from J, leaving 13 bases between them. Germline CDR1 SGHTA, CDR2 FQGNSA. CDR3 length: 14 amino acids. CDR3 residues: CASSQTGLHSPLHF. The CDR3, as DNA: TGTGCCAGCAGCCAGACAGGACTCCATTCACCCCTCCACTTT.

This clonotype was seen many times. The chain couples TRBV4-1 to TRBJ2-7; D uncertain. V dropped 0 bases and J dropped 6 bases, with 12 bases sitting between them. The CDR3 is 14 amino acids. The germline gives CDR1 MGHRA, CDR2 YSYEKL. The CDR3 DNA is TGCGCCAGCAGCCAAGAGGCAGCGAGTCGCGAGCAGTACTTC. Its translation: CASSQEAASREQYF.

The chain employs TRBV4-3 and TRBJ2-7; D gene uncertain. Trimming took 0 bases from V and 5 from J, leaving 14 bases between them. The length of the CDR3 is 15 residues. CDR1 and CDR2 from the germline V gene are LGHNA and YSLEER. In DNA, the CDR3 is TGCGCCAGCAGCCAAGATGGTGCGGCCCGGAACGAGCAGTACTTC. Translating gives CASSQDGAARNEQYF.

This clonotype was seen ten or more times. The chain links TRBV20-1 to TRBJ2-5; D possibly corresponds to TRBD1 (5 bases). Trimming pared 0 bases from V and 4 bases from J, leaving 15 bases between. Germline V gives CDR1 DFQATT, CDR2 SNEGSKA (reference sequence). The CDR3 covers 15 residues. CDR3 residues: CSARDLQGLGETQYF. The CDR3 region has the DNA TGCAGTGCTAGAGATCTGCAGGGTCTGGGAGAGACCCAGTACTTC.

This clonotype came up many times. The chain joins TRBV20-1 to TRBJ2-2; possibly TRBD2 for D (5 bases). The V end was cut by 0 bases, the J end by 7 bases, with 18 bases between. The length of the CDR3 is 16 residues. Germline loops: CDR1 DFQATT, CDR2 SNEGSKA (reference sequence). The CDR3 spells CSARDQNFLRGGELFF. Written as DNA, the CDR3 is TGCAGTGCTAGAGATCAAAACTTCCTACGGGGCGGGGAGCTGTTTTTT.

This clonotype was detected a few times. This chain connects TRBV7-9 to TRBJ2-5, with D uncertain. V was shortened by 4 bases and J by 1 base, with 10 bases between the two germline ends. The CDR3 extends over 14 amino acids. The germline gives CDR1 SEHNR, CDR2 FQNEAQ (reference sequence). CDR3 amino acids: CASSSFASQETQYF. In DNA, the CDR3 is TGTGCCAGCAGCTCCTTCGCGTCCCAAGAGACCCAGTACTTC.